The source of this T cell receptor beta chain is a study of early T cells in non-severe SARS-CoV-2 infection. The CDR3 sequence is 14 residues long. After removal of 4 bases from V and 6 bases from J, the junction contained 8 bases not matched to a gene. Germline CDR1 reads PRHDT; CDR2 reads FYEKMQ (reference sequence). This clonotype was detected ten times or more. Each CDR3 protein gets one entry after TCRdb re-called the 5' RACE reads with MiXCR. The data hold about 34,000 distinct CDR3 sequences, with over 5% observed a single time. Sequencing was carried out using whole blood. This TCR derives from an adult who was a healthcare worker with PCR-confirmed SARS-CoV-2 infection or an uninfected control (not recorded which). The chain couples TRBV13 to TRBJ2-7, with TRBD1 matching over 8 bases. The CDR3 region is CASSSGQGPIEQYF. The CDR3 DNA reads TGTGCCAGCAGCTCCGGACAGGGTCCCATCGAGCAGTACTTC.